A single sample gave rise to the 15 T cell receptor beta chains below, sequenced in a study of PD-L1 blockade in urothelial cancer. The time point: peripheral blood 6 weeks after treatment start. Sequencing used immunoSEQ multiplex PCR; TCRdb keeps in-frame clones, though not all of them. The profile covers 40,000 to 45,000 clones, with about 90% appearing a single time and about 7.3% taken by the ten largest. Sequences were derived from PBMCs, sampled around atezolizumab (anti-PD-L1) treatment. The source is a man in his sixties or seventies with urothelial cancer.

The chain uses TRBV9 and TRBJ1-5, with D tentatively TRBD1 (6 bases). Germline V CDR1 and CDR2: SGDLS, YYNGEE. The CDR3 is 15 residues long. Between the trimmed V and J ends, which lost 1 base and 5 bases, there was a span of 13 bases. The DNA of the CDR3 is TGTGCCAGCAGCGTAACGGGGGGCAGGGATCAGCCCCAGCATTTT. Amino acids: CASSVTGGRDQPQHF.

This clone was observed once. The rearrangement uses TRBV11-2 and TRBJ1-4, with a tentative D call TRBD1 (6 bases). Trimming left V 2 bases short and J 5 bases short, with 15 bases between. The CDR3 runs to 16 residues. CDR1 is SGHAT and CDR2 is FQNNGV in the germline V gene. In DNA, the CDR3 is TGTGCCAGCAGCTTAAGGCTCGCAGGGGTAAATGAAAAACTGTTTTTT. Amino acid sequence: CASSLRLAGVNEKLFF.

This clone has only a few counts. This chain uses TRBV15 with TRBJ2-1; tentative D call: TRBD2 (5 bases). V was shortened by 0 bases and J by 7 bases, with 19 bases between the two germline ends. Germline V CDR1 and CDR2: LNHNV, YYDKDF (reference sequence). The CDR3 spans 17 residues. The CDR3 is CATSRDPTPEGWNEQFF. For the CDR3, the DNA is TGTGCCACCAGCAGAGATCCCACCCCCGAGGGTTGGAATGAGCAGTTCTTC.

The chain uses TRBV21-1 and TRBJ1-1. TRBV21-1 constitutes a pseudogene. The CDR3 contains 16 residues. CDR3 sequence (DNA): TGTGCCAGCAGTGGAAGGATAGCTACACAACGCACTGAAGCTTTCTTT. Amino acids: CASSGRIATQRTEAFF.

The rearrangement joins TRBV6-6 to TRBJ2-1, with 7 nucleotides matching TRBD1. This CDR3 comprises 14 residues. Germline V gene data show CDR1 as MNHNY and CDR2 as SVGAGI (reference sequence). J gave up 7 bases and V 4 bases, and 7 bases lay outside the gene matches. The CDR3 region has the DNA TGTGCCAGCAGTTTACAGGGGAAAAGGAATGAGCAGTTCTTC. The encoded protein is CASSLQGKRNEQFF.

The CDR3 DNA follows: TGTGCCAGCAGTTTTGACTCCGCGGACAGGGGCCTCGAGCAGTACTTC. It codes for CASSFDSADRGLEQYF. The V call is TRBV28, the J call TRBJ2-7; 9 bases are shared with TRBD1. The CDR3 extends over 16 amino acids. V lost 3 bases and J lost 6; bases outside the gene matches: 12. Germline assignment: CDR1 MDHEN and CDR2 SYDVKM.

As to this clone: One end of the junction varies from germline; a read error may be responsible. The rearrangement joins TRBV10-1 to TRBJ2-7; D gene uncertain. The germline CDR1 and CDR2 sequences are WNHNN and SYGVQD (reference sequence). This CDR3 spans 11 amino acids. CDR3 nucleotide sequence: TGCGCCAGCGGTGACGGCTACGAGCAGTACTTC. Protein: CASGDGYEQYF.

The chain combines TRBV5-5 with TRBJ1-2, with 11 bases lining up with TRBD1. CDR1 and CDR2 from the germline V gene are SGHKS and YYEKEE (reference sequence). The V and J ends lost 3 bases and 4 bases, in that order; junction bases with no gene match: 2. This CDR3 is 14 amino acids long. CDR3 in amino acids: CASSWTGGFYGYTF. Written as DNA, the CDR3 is TGTGCCAGCAGCTGGACAGGGGGCTTCTATGGCTACACCTTC.

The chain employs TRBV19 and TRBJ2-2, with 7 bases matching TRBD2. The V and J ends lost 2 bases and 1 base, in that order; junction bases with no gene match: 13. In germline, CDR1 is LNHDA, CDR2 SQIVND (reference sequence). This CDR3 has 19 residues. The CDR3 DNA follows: TGTGCCAGTAGTATACGGCTAGCGGTTTTCTGGGGGAACACCGGGGAGCTGTTTTTT. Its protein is CASSIRLAVFWGNTGELFF.

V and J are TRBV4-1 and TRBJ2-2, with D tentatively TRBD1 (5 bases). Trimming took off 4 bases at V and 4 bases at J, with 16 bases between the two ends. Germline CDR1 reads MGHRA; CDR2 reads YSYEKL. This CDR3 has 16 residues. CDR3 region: CASSRRQGKPTGELFF. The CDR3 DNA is TGCGCCAGCAGCCGACGGCAGGGAAAGCCCACCGGGGAGCTGTTTTTT.

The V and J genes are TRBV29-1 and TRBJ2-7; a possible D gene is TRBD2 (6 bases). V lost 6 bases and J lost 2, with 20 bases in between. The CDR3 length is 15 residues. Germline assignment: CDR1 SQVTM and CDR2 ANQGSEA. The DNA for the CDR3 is TGCAGCGTGACCTTGCCGGGACGCGGGGCCTACGAGCAGTACTTC. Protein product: CSVTLPGRGAYEQYF.

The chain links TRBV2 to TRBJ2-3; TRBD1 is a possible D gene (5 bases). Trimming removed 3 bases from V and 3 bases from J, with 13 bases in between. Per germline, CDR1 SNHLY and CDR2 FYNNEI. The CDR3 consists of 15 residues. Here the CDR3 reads CASSDVGQGTDTQYF. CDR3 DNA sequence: TGTGCCAGCAGTGATGTGGGGCAGGGAACAGATACGCAGTATTTT.

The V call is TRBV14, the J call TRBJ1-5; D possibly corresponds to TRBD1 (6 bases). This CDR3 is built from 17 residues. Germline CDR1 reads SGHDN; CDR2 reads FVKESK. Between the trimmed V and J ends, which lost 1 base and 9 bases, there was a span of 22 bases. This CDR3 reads CASSQVRRGGKGMPQHF. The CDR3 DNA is TGTGCCAGCAGCCAAGTTAGGAGGGGGGGGAAAGGGATGCCCCAGCATTTT.

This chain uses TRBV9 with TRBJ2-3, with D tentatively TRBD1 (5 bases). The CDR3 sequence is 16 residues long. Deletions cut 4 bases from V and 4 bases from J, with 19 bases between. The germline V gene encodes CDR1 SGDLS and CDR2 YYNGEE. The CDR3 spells CASSQITGSLADTQYF. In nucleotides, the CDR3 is TGTGCCAGCAGCCAAATAACAGGATCCTTGGCAGATACGCAGTATTTT.

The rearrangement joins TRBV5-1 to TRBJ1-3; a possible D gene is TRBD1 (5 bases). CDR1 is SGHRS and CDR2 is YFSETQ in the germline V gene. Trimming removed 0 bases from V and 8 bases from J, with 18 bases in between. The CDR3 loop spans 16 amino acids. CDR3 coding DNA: TGCGCCAGCAGCTTGGGTGTCCAGGGTCGGATGGACACCATATATTTT. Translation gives CASSLGVQGRMDTIYF.